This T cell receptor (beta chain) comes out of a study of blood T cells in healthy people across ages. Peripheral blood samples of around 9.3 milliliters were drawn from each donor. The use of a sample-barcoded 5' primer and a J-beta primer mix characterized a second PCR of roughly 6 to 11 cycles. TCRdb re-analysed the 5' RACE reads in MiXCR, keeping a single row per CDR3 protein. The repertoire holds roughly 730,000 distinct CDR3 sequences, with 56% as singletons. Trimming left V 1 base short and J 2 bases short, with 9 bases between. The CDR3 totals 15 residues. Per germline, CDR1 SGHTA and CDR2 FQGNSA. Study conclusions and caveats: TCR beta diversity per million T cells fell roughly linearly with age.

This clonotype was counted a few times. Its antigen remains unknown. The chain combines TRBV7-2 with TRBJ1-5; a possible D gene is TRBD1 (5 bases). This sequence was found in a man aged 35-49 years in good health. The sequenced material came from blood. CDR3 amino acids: CASSLEGAGNQPQHF. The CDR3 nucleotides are TGTGCCAGCAGCTTAGAAGGGGCCGGCAATCAGCCCCAGCATTTT.